This TCR beta chain was retrieved from a study of T-cell reconstitution after alpha-beta-depleted transplantation in children. Findings of the study overall: There were some patients whose high TCRbeta diversity at day 60 came from surviving recipient T cells and thymic progenitors. After transplant, at about two months, alpha-beta T cells were reportedly derived from several hundred expanded graft clones.

This clonotype was seen at least ten times. Its specificity is not known. Trimming cost V 7 bases and J 4 bases, with 17 bases left between them. The CDR3 sequence is 14 residues long. Unique molecular identifiers were used to barcode this TCRbeta library. TCRdb reprocessed the PCR reads via MiXCR and lists one record per CDR3 protein. The table lists 400,000 to 550,000 distinct CDR3 sequences, about 11% of them singletons, with around 2% in the top ten. The sequence was obtained from a child aged 2 to 10 with inherited bone marrow failure, due to receive a stem cell transplant. The chain carries TRBV12-3 or TRBV12-4 and TRBJ2-7; possible D gene TRBD2, 5 bases. Specimen: PBMCs, collected before TCRalphabeta/CD19-depleted stem cell transplant. Here the CDR3 reads CASNKGPRGYEQYF. CDR3 coding DNA: TGTGCCAGCAACAAAGGGCCTAGAGGGTACGAGCAGTACTTC.